The 18 T cell receptor beta chains presented below share a single source sample, sequenced in a study of blood T cells in healthy people across ages. The use of a sample-barcoded 5' primer and a J-beta primer mix characterized a second PCR of about 7 to 12 cycles. TCRdb analysed the 5' RACE reads with MiXCR anew, one entry per CDR3 protein. This table holds 910,000 or so distinct CDR3 sequences, just over 50% found once. Sequencing used blood. The receptors were sampled from a woman aged 55-75 years in good health.

The chain uses TRBV18 and TRBJ2-7; 7 positions match TRBD2. The germline gives CDR1 KGHSH, CDR2 LQKENI. CDR3 length equals 15 residues. V shed 2 bases, J shed 2 bases, and the junction held 6 bases outside the gene matches. The CDR3 DNA reads TGTGCCAGCTCACCAGGCGGGAGACCCCCCTACGAGCAGTACTTC. This sequence encodes CASSPGGRPPYEQYF.

In this sample, this clonotype turned up a few times. The gene calls are TRBV20-1 and TRBJ2-1; TRBD2 aligns across 13 bases. The J segment lost 6 bases and the V segment lost 6 bases, leaving 11 bases of the junction unmatched. From germline, CDR1 is DFQATT and CDR2 SNEGSKA (reference sequence). The CDR3 has 16 residues. The CDR3 loop is CSAKVPTSGRFNEQFF. The CDR3 nucleotides read TGCAGTGCAAAGGTCCCGACTAGCGGGAGGTTCAATGAGCAGTTCTTC.

The gene calls are TRBV3-1 and TRBJ2-4; 9 nucleotides agree with TRBD2. This CDR3 region has 16 residues. Germline CDR1 reads LGHDT; CDR2 reads YNNKEL (reference sequence). With 6 bases clipped from V and 0 bases from J, the junction kept 6 bases outside the gene matches. The CDR3 protein is CASSPRLAAAKNIQYF. The CDR3 region has the DNA TGTGCCAGCAGTCCAAGACTAGCGGCAGCCAAAAACATTCAGTACTTC.

As concerns this clonotype: Compared with germline, one end of the junction differs, possibly owing to a read error. This chain connects TRBV12-3 or TRBV12-4 to TRBJ2-1; 9 nucleotides agree with TRBD2. The CDR3 extends over 15 amino acids. CDR3 protein: CASSSTAGGYSEQFF. The CDR3 DNA follows: TGTGCCAGCAGTTCGACAGCGGGAGGTTACAGTGAGCAGTTCTTC.

This sequence joins TRBV6-5 and TRBJ2-5, with D perhaps matching TRBD2 (6 bases). The J call may be incorrect, as the DNA end agrees better with TRBJ2-7. The germline CDR1 and CDR2 sequences are MNHEY and SVGAGI. This CDR3 is 14 amino acids long. The chain's CDR3 is CASSYTLATYEQYF. The CDR3 DNA reads TGTGCCAGCAGTTACACTCTAGCGACCTACGAGCAGTACTTC.

On this clonotype itself: Germline and junction disagree at one end, which may indicate a read error. The J gene is TRBJ2-5, the V gene TRBV6-5; TRBD1 matches at 8 bases. CDR3 length equals 13 residues. Germline CDR1 is MNHEY and CDR2 is SVGAGI. In DNA form, the CDR3 reads TGTGTCAGCAGACGGACAGGGTTGGAGACCCAGTACTTC. Its protein product is CVSRRTGLETQYF.

The chain recombines TRBV6-4 with TRBJ2-1, with TRBD2 as a possible D gene (6 bases). Trimming left V 3 bases short and J 4 bases short, with 13 bases between. CDR1 and CDR2 (germline): MRHNA, SNTAGT. The CDR3 is 15 residues long. CDR3 bases: TGTGCCAGCAGTGATGTGCGGGGACGTTACAATGAGCAGTTCTTC. Translated, it gives CASSDVRGRYNEQFF.

This clonotype was seen more than once but under ten times. The chain recombines TRBV28 with TRBJ2-3; TRBD2 agrees at 7 bases. The length of the CDR3 is 15 residues. Unmatched junction bases numbered 8, after V lost 6 bases and J lost 2 bases. Germline V CDR1 and CDR2: MDHEN, SYDVKM. The CDR3 loop reads CASRLSGAFTDTQYF. Written as DNA, the CDR3 is TGTGCCAGCAGACTAAGCGGGGCCTTCACAGATACGCAGTATTTT.

Worth noting for this clonotype: This may be a read error, as it is one base from a much larger clone. V gene TRBV7-6 combines with J gene TRBJ2-5; 12 bases agree with TRBD2. This CDR3 is built from 16 residues. Germline CDR1 and CDR2: SGHVS and FNYEAQ. Trimming removed 5 bases from V and 11 bases from J; junction bases left unmatched: 15. The CDR3 sequence: CASSVRGGLAGSEQYF. The CDR3 region has the DNA TGTGCCAGCAGCGTACGTGGCGGACTAGCGGGATCTGAGCAGTACTTC.

This clonotype was counted a few times. The rearrangement links TRBV4-2 to TRBJ1-4; D is unclear. V lost 1 base and J 5 bases, leaving 11 bases between the germline ends. CDR1 is LGHNA and CDR2 is YNFKEQ in the germline V gene. CDR3 length: 15 residues. The CDR3 reads CASSQGGSQNEKLFF. In DNA, the CDR3 is TGTGCCAGCAGCCAAGGCGGCAGCCAGAATGAAAAACTGTTTTTT.

The DNA for the CDR3 is TGTGCCAGCAGTGCCAGGACAGGGATGCTCCGGGAGACCCAGTACTTC. It codes for CASSARTGMLRETQYF. The chain joins TRBV27 to TRBJ2-5; TRBD1 agrees at 8 bases. The trim removed 5 bases at V and 5 bases at J, leaving 13 bases unmatched. CDR3 length equals 16 residues. Germline-derived CDR1 and CDR2 are MNHEY and SMNVEV (reference sequence).

This clonotype was seen a single time. V gene TRBV20-1 combines with J gene TRBJ2-2; a weak D match, TRBD2 (5 bases). Trimming removed 0 bases at V and 2 bases at J, with 10 bases between. Germline V CDR1 and CDR2: DFQATT, SNEGSKA (reference sequence). The CDR3 runs 15 residues. The DNA of the CDR3 is TGCAGTGCTAGAGATCATAGCGTCAACACCGGGGAGCTGTTTTTT. It is translated as CSARDHSVNTGELFF.

This clonotype was seen only a few times. The chain employs TRBV5-5 and TRBJ2-3; D uncertain. Germline loops: CDR1 SGHKS, CDR2 YYEKEE (reference sequence). The CDR3 covers 15 residues. V lost 1 base, J lost 6 bases, and 15 bases lay in between. The CDR3 region has the DNA TGTGCCAGCAGCTTGTACCCACTCCCGTCCGATACGCAGTATTTT. Translation: CASSLYPLPSDTQYF.

The rearrangement links TRBV20-1 to TRBJ2-4, with D perhaps TRBD2 (6 bases). TRBJ2-5 matches the DNA end more closely, so the J call is doubtful. Germline loops: CDR1 DFQATT, CDR2 SNEGSKA (reference sequence). The CDR3 loop spans 12 amino acids. The CDR3 DNA reads as TGCAGTGGGCGGGAAGGGCCGGAGACCCAGTACTTC. Translation: CSGREGPETQYF.

The chain combines TRBV20-1 with TRBJ2-1, with 10 bases matching TRBD2. J gave up 10 bases and V 5 bases, and 14 bases lay outside the gene matches. Per the germline V gene, CDR1 is DFQATT and CDR2 is SNEGSKA (reference sequence). This CDR3 comprises 15 residues. CDR3 sequence: CSAHRLAGFSTEQFF. For the CDR3, the DNA is TGCAGTGCTCACCGACTAGCGGGTTTTTCCACGGAGCAGTTCTTC.

The chain recombines TRBV29-1 with TRBJ2-6, with 7 nucleotides matching TRBD1. The CDR3 extends over 18 amino acids. Looked up from germline, CDR1 is SQVTM and CDR2 is ANQGSEA. Losses at the gene ends were 1 base for V and 1 base for J; bases not matched to a gene: 10. The CDR3 region is CSVEVAEGASSGANVLTF. CDR3 coding DNA: TGCAGCGTTGAAGTGGCCGAGGGGGCGTCGTCTGGGGCCAACGTCCTGACTTTC.

The table lists this clonotype with many counts. V and J are TRBV29-1 and TRBJ2-1; 7 bases line up with TRBD2. The ends lost 5 bases at V and 8 bases at J; junction bases unmatched: 12. CDR1 SQVTM and CDR2 ANQGSEA come from the germline V gene. The CDR3 totals 14 residues. CDR3: CSVPLGGGFDEQFF. The CDR3 nucleotides are TGCAGCGTTCCGCTGGGGGGAGGGTTCGATGAGCAGTTCTTC.

V gene TRBV3-1 combines with J gene TRBJ2-4; D possibly corresponds to TRBD2 (7 bases). The DNA end is more similar to TRBJ2-7, so the J call may be wrong. The CDR3 has 15 residues. The V gene's germline CDR1 is LGHDT and CDR2 YNNKEL (reference sequence). The DNA of the CDR3 is TGTGCCAGCAGCCGACCGGGGGCGGGAGTGTACGAGCAGTACTTC. Residues: CASSRPGAGVYEQYF.